The next 14 T cell receptor beta chains were all read from a single sample in a study of cytomegalovirus exposure and HLA in healthy donors. PCR used 60 Vbeta primers and 13 Jbeta primers. TCRdb keeps only in-frame clones here, not all; method: immunoSEQ multiplex PCR. There are approximately 43,000 clones in the sample, with around 1.8% held by the top ten. The sample was PBMCs. Receptor source: a woman aged 30 to 39 in good health and CMV-seronegative.

This sequence joins TRBV5-3 and TRBJ2-5; 9 nucleotides line up with TRBD2. TRBV5-3 is placed among ORFs of uncertain function. There are 16 residues in the CDR3. Trimming cost V 4 bases and J 5 bases; bases outside gene matches: 12. CDR3 region: CARSQFRREGRETQYF. The CDR3 bases are TGTGCCAGAAGCCAATTTCGGCGGGAGGGACGGGAGACCCAGTACTTC.

The genes are TRBV19 and TRBJ1-2, with D perhaps matching TRBD1 (5 bases). Germline CDR1 and CDR2: LNHDA and SQIVND (reference sequence). The V end lost 7 bases, the J end lost 8 bases, and 14 bases lay between the germline ends. The CDR3 has 12 amino acids. CDR3 coding DNA: TGTGCCAGTAAATTGTCGGGGGGAGGCTACACCTTC. Amino acids: CASKLSGGGYTF.

The chain employs TRBV6-5 and TRBJ1-2; 8 bases align to TRBD1. CDR1 is MNHEY and CDR2 is SVGAGI in the germline V gene. The CDR3 extends over 15 amino acids. After removal of 0 bases from V and 3 bases from J, the junction contained 3 bases not matched to a gene. CDR3 DNA sequence: TGTGCCAGCAGTTACTCGGCAGGGGGCGACTATGGCTACACCTTC. Its protein is CASSYSAGGDYGYTF.

The chain couples TRBV11-2 to TRBJ2-1; D is uncertain. CDR3 length equals 15 residues. CDR1 SGHAT and CDR2 FQNNGV come from the germline V gene. Deletions cut 4 bases from V and 7 bases from J, with 17 bases between. CDR3 sequence (DNA): TGTGCCAGCAGCTCTTTTCGTAGATCCGGTAATGAGCAGTTCTTC. It encodes CASSSFRRSGNEQFF.

The chain couples TRBV29-1 to TRBJ1-1, with TRBD1 identical over 7 bases. Trimming removed 7 bases from V and 1 base from J; junction bases left unmatched: 9. The CDR3 consists of 14 residues. Germline assignment: CDR1 SQVTM and CDR2 ANQGSEA. The CDR3 loop reads CSARVDRRNTEAFF. CDR3 sequence (DNA): TGCAGCGCTAGAGTGGACAGGCGGAACACTGAAGCTTTCTTT.

This chain connects TRBV5-5 to TRBJ1-2; D may be TRBD1 (5 bases). In germline, CDR1 is SGHKS, CDR2 YYEKEE (reference sequence). CDR3 size: 16 residues. With 0 bases removed from V and 5 bases from J, the gap between germline ends came to 17 bases. In DNA, the CDR3 is TGTGCCAGCAGCTTGGAGCCGCAGGGTTTTGGTTATGGCTACACCTTC. Amino acids: CASSLEPQGFGYGYTF. Full variable domain (outside the CDR3, taken from reference TRBV5-5 and TRBJ1-2): DAGVTQSPTHLIKTRGQQVTLRCSPISGHKSVSWYQQVLGQGPQFIFQYYEKEERGRGNFPDRFSARQFPNYSSELNVNALLLGDSALYLCASSLEPQGFGYGYTFGSGTRLTVV.

This sequence joins TRBV30 and TRBJ2-1; TRBD2 agrees at 12 bases. Germline V gives CDR1 GTSNPN, CDR2 SVGIG (reference sequence). The trim removed 5 bases at V and 10 bases at J, leaving 0 bases unmatched. This CDR3 spans 11 amino acids. The CDR3 nucleotides are TGTGCCTGGGGACTAGCGGGAGAGCAGTTCTTC. Its protein is CAWGLAGEQFF. The full variable domain, its missing parts supplied by reference TRBV30 and TRBJ2-1, is SQTIHQWPATLVQPVGSPLSLECTVEGTSNPNLYWYRQAAGRGLQLLFYSVGIGQISSEVPQNLSASRPQDRQFILSSKKLLLSDSGFYLCAWGLAGEQFFGPGTRLTVL.

V usage is TRBV29-1 and J usage is TRBJ2-7; TRBD1 is a possible D gene (6 bases). The CDR3 length is 13 residues. The ends were cut back, 4 bases at V and 4 bases at J, with 14 bases in the middle. Germline V gene lookup returns CDR1 SQVTM and CDR2 ANQGSEA. CDR3 coding DNA: TGCAGCGTTGTGGGGGCCTCTGAGTACGAGCAGTACTTC. It is translated as CSVVGASEYEQYF.

The chain employs TRBV6-1 and TRBJ2-7; unclear D gene. Germline lookup yields CDR1 MNHNS and CDR2 SASEGT. V lost 7 bases to trimming and J lost 2 bases, with 15 bases between them. The CDR3 length is 14 residues. CDR3 in DNA: TGTGCCAGCACCCAACAGACACCCGCCTACGAGCAGTACTTC. The encoded protein is CASTQQTPAYEQYF.

This chain links TRBV19 with TRBJ2-3; 8 positions match TRBD2. Germline values: CDR1 LNHDA, CDR2 SQIVND (reference sequence). J gave up 1 base and V 3 bases, and 12 bases lay outside the gene matches. CDR3 length: 18 amino acids. The CDR3 region has the DNA TGTGCCAGTAGTATCGAGGCGGGAGGTGGTGTTGGCACAGATACGCAGTATTTT. Translation gives CASSIEAGGGVGTDTQYF.

With respect to this clone: One end of the junction does not line up with germline, which may come from a read error. The chain carries TRBV30 and TRBJ2-1; 9 bases match TRBD1. The germline V gene has CDR1 GTSNPN and CDR2 SVGIG (reference sequence). There are 16 residues in the CDR3. In DNA form, the CDR3 reads TGTGCCTGGAGTGGACAGGGGGGAACCTCCGACAATGAGCAGTTCTTC. Translating it yields CAWSGQGGTSDNEQFF.

This chain joins TRBV4-3 and TRBJ1-1; 9 bases are a match to TRBD1. CDR3 length: 15 residues. CDR1 LGHNA and CDR2 YSLEER come from the germline V gene. V gave up 3 bases and J gave up 4 bases; unmatched junction bases: 6. The CDR3 sequence is CASSHPDRGATEAFF. In nucleotides, the CDR3 is TGCGCCAGCAGCCACCCAGACAGGGGGGCCACTGAAGCTTTCTTT.

The J gene is TRBJ2-5, the V gene TRBV30; D is perhaps TRBD1 (5 bases). CDR1 is GTSNPN, CDR2 SVGIG, per germline (reference sequence). This CDR3 is built from 16 residues. The V end was cut by 0 bases, the J end by 5 bases, with 19 bases between. The CDR3 here is CAWSVARAISMETQYF. In nucleotides, the CDR3 is TGTGCCTGGAGTGTTGCCAGGGCGATAAGTATGGAGACCCAGTACTTC.

This rearrangement joins TRBV6-6 to TRBJ2-6; possible D gene TRBD1, 6 bases. There are 15 residues in the CDR3. Germline V gene data show CDR1 as MNHNY and CDR2 as SVGAGI (reference sequence). V was shortened by 6 bases and J by 1 base, with 10 bases between the two germline ends. The CDR3 loop reads CASSPDRSGANVLTF. The CDR3 DNA is TGTGCCAGCAGCCCTGACAGGTCTGGGGCCAACGTCCTGACTTTC.